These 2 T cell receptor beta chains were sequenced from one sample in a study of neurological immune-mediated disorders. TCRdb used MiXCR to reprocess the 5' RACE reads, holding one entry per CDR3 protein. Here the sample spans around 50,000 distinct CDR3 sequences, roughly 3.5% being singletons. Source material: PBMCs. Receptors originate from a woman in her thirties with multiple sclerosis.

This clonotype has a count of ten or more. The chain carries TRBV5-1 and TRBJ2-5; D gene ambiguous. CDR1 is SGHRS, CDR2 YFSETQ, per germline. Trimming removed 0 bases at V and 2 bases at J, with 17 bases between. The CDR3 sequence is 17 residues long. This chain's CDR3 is CASSLEVGRPGQETQYF. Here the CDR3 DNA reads TGCGCCAGCAGCTTGGAAGTCGGCCGGCCAGGACAAGAGACCCAGTACTTC.

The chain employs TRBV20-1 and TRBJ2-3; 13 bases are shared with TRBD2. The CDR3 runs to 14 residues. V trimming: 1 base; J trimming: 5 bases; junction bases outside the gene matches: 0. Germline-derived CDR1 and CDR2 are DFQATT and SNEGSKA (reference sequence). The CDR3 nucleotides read TGCAGTGCTAGAGGACTAGCGGGAGGAGATACGCAGTATTTT. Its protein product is CSARGLAGGDTQYF.